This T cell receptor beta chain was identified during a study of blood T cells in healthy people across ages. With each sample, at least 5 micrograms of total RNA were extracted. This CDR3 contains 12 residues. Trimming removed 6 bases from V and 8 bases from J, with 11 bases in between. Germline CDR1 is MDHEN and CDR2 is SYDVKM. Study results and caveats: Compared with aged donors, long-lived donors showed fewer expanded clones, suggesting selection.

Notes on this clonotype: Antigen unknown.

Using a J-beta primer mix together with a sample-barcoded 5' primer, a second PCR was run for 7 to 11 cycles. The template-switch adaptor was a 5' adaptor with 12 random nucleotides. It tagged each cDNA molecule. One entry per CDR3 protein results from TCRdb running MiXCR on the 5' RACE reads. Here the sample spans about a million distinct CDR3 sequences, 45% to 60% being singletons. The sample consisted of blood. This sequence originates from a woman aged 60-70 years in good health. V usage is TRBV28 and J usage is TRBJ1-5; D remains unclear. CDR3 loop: CASSTLGKPQHF. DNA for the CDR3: TGTGCCAGCAGCACATTAGGGAAGCCCCAGCATTTT.